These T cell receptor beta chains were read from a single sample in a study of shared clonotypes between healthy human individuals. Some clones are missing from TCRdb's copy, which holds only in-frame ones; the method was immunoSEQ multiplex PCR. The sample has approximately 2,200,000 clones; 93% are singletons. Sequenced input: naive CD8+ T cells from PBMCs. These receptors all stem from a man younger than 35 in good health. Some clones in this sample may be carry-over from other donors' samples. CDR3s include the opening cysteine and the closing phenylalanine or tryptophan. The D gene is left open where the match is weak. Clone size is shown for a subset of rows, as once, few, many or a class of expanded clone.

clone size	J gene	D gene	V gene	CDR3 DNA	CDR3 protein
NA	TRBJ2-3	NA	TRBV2	TGTGCCAGCGGGAACAGCCGCACAGATACGCAGTATTTT	CASGNSRTDTQYF
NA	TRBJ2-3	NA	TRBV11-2	TGTGCCAGCAGCTTAGAAGAGGCGAGTCAGTCCACAGATACGCAGTATTTT	CASSLEEASQSTDTQYF
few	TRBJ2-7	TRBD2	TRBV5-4	TGTGCCAGCAGCGGAGGGACTAGCCCGAACTACGAGCAGTACTTC	CASSGGTSPNYEQYF
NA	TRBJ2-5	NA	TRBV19	TGTGCCAGTAGTGAGCGAAACATCCAAGAGACCCAGTACTTC	CASSERNIQETQYF
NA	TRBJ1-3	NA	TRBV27	TGTGCCAGTGGGGGGGCTGGAAACACCATATATTTT	CASGGAGNTIYF
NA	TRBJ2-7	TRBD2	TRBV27	TGTGCCAGCGCAGGGCTAGCGGAAAACTACGAGCAGTACTTC	CASAGLAENYEQYF
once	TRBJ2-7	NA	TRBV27	TGTGCCAGCAGTTTATCTCGGGGTCTCTACGAGCAGTACTTC	CASSLSRGLYEQYF
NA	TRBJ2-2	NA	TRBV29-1	TGCAGCGTTGAAGAGGGGGCCGGCACCGGGGAGCTGTTTTTT	CSVEEGAGTGELFF
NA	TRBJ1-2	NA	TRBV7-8	TGTGCCAGCAGCTTAGCGGGGGGAGTAGATGGCTACACCTTC	CASSLAGGVDGYTF
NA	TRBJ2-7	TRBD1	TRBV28	TGTGCCAGCACCCCCCTCGGACAGGGTAGCGAGCAGTACTTC	CASTPLGQGSEQYF
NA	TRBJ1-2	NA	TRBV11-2	TGTGCCAGCAGCTTGGGAGGCGGCTACACCTTC	CASSLGGGYTF
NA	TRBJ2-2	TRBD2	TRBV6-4	TGTGCCAGCAGTGAAGGGACTAGCGGTACCGGGGAGCTGTTTTTT	CASSEGTSGTGELFF
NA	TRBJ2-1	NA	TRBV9	TGTGCCAGCAGCGTAGGGGGGACTGGAGAGCAGTTCTTC	CASSVGGTGEQFF
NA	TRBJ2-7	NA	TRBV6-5	TGTGCCAGCAGTTACTCAGCGGGACAAAAGACCTACGAGCAGTACTTC	CASSYSAGQKTYEQYF
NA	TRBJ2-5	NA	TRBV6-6	TGTGCCAGCAGTTACGGGGGGCTGGGGACCCAGTACTTC	CASSYGGLGTQYF
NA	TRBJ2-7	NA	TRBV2	TGTGCCAGCAGTGATCCCCCAAGCTCCTACGAGCAGTACTTC	CASSDPPSSYEQYF
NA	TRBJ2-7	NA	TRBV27	TGTGCCACGGGCGTTCCTCCCGAGGAGCAGTACTTC	CATGVPPEEQYF
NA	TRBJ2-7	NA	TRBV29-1	TGCAGCGTTGAAGATTGCGGGCCCCTACCCTGCGAGCAGTACTTC	CSVEDCGPLPCEQYF
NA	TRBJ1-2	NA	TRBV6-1	TGTGCCAGCAGTGATGGAAAAAACCAGGTATATGGCTACACCTTC	CASSDGKNQVYGYTF
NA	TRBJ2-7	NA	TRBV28	TGTGCCAGCAGTTTAACGGCAGGAGCCTACGAGCAGTACTTC	CASSLTAGAYEQYF
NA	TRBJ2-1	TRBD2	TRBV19	TGTGCCAGTAGTATAGGGTTTACTAGCGGGATCAACAATGAGCAGTTCTTC	CASSIGFTSGINNEQFF
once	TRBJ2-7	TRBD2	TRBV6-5	TGTGCCAGCAGTTACTCCCTAGCGGTACGGATCTACGAGCAGTACTTC	CASSYSLAVRIYEQYF
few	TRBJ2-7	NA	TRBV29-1	TGCAGCGTCCTAGCCGGGACGGAATACGAGCAGTACTTC	CSVLAGTEYEQYF
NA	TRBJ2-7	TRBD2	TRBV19	TGTGCCAGTAGTATAGCTTCACCGGGACTAGCGGGAGGCTCCTACGAGCAGTACTTC	CASSIASPGLAGGSYEQYF
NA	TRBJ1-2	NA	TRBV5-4	TGTGCCAGCAGCTTAGATGTGGGGGCGGGTGGCTACACCTTC	CASSLDVGAGGYTF
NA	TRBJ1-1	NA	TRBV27	TGTGCCAGCAGTTTACGGCAGGGCACTGAAGCTTTCTTT	CASSLRQGTEAFF
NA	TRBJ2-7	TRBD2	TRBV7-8	TGTGCCAGCAGCTTTCGGGGGGGGTTGGCCTACGAGCAGTACTTC	CASSFRGGLAYEQYF
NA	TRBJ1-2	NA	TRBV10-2	TGCGCCAGCGCCCCAACAGGGACCGAAACCCCCAACTATGGCTACACCTTC	CASAPTGTETPNYGYTF
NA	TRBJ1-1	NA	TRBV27	TGTGCCAGCAGTTTATGGATCTTCACTGAAGCTTTCTTT	CASSLWIFTEAFF
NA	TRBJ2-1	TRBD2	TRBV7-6	TGTGCCAGCAGCCTCGGGGTAGCGGGAGGTTATAGAGGCGGTGAAAATGAGCAGTTCTTC	CASSLGVAGGYRGGENEQFF
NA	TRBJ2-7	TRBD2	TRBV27	TGTGCCAGCAGTTTACTCGGGACTAACTCCTACGAGCAGTACTTC	CASSLLGTNSYEQYF
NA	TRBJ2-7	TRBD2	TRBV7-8	TGTGCCAGCAGCTTTGGACTAGCGGGGCCCCTGCAGTACTTC	CASSFGLAGPLQYF